This TCR beta chain was sequenced during a study of radiation and T cells in renal cell carcinoma. The assay was immunoSEQ multiplex PCR, and TCRdb's table has in-frame clones only and misses some. The table shows around 130,000 clones, with about 81% occurring only once. Time point reported: blood 2 weeks post-SBRT. The treatment was: 15 Gy SBRT to primary tumor, nephrectomy 4 weeks later. The CDR3 has 16 amino acids. V shed 6 bases and J 3 bases; nucleotides not matched to a gene: 10. Looked up from germline, CDR1 is MDHEN and CDR2 is SYDVKM. The input for sequencing was blood, taken from a patient whose treatment included radiotherapy and nephrectomy. The clonotype originates from a woman aged 60-75 years with renal cell carcinoma. The chain is built from TRBV28 and TRBJ2-3, with 9 bases identical to TRBD1. In DNA form, the CDR3 reads TGTGCCAGCAGCACCAGGACGGGACAGGGTACAGATACGCAGTATTTT. This gives the protein CASSTRTGQGTDTQYF.